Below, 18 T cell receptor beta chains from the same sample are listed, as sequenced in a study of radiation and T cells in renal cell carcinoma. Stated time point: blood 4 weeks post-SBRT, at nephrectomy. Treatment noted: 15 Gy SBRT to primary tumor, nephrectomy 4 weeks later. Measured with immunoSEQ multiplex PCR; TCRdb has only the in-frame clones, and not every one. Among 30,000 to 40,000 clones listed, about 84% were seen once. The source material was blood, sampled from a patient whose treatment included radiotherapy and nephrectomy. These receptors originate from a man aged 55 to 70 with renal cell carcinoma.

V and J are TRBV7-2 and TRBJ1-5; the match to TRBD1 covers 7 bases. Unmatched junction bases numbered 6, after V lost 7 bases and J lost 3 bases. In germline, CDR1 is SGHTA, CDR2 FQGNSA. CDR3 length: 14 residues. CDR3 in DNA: TGTGCCAGCAACAGGGGCATAACCAATCAGCCCCAGCATTTT. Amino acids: CASNRGITNQPQHF.

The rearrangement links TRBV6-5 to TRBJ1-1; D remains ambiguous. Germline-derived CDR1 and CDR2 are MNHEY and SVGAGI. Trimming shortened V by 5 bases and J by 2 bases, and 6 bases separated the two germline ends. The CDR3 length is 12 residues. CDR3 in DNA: TGTGCCAGCAGTCGTCCTAACACTGAAGCTTTCTTT. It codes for CASSRPNTEAFF.

The CDR3 DNA reads as TGTGCCAGCAGTGAATTGGGGACAGGGATCTACGAGCAGTACTTC. Translation gives CASSELGTGIYEQYF. This chain connects TRBV6-1 to TRBJ2-7; 9 positions match TRBD1. V was clipped by 2 bases and J by 3 bases; unmatched bases: 5. The CDR3 covers 15 residues. Germline loops: CDR1 MNHNS, CDR2 SASEGT.

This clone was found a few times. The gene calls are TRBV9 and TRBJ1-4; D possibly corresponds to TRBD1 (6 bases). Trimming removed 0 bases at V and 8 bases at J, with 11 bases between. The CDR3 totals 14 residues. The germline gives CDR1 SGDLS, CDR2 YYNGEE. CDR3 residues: CASSVDTGPEKLFF. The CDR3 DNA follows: TGTGCCAGCAGCGTAGACACAGGGCCAGAAAAACTGTTTTTT.

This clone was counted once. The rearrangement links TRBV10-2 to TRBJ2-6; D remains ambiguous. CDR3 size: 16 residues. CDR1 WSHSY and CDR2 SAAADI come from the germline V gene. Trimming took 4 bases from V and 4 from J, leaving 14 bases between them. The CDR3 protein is CASSGWGSAGANVLTF. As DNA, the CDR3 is TGCGCCAGCAGTGGATGGGGATCGGCCGGGGCCAACGTCCTGACTTTC.

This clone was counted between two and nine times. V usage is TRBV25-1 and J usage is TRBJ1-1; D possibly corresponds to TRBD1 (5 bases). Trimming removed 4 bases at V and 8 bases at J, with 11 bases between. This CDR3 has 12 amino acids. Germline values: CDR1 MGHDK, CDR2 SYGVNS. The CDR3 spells CASSVGGREAFF. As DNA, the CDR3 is TGTGCCAGCAGTGTCGGGGGAAGGGAAGCTTTCTTT. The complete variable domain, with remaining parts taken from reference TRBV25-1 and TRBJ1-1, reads EADIYQTPRYLVIGTGKKITLECSQTMGHDKMYWYQQDPGMELHLIHYSYGVNSTEKGDLSSESTVSRIRTEHFPLTLESARPSHTSQYLCASSVGGREAFFGQGTRLTVV.

In DNA, the CDR3 is TGCGCCAGCAGCTTAGCGGAGCCCGACTACACCTTC. Residues: CASSLAEPDYTF. This chain uses TRBV5-1 with TRBJ1-2; unclear D gene. Germline CDR1 reads SGHRS; CDR2 reads YFSETQ. V lost 2 bases, J lost 10 bases, and 12 bases lay in between. The CDR3 has 12 residues.

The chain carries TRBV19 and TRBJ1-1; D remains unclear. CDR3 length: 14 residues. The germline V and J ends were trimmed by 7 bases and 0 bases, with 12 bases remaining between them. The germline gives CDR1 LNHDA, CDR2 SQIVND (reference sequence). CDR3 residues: CASTSHTMNTEAFF. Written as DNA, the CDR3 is TGTGCCAGTACCTCTCACACTATGAACACTGAAGCTTTCTTT.

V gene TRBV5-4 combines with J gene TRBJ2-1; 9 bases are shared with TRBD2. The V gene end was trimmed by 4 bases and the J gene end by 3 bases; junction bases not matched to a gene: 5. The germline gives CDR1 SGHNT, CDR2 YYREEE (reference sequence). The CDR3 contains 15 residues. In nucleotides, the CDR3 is TGTGCCAGCAGCCCCCGGACTAGCGACTACAATGAGCAGTTCTTC. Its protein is CASSPRTSDYNEQFF.

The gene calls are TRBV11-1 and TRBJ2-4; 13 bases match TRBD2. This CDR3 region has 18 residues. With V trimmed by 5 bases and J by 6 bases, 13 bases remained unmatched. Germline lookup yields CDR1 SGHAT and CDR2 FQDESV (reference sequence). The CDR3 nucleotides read TGTGCCAGCAGCCGCCGGACTAGCGGGAGAAGGGGGGGAAACATTCAGTACTTC. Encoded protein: CASSRRTSGRRGGNIQYF.

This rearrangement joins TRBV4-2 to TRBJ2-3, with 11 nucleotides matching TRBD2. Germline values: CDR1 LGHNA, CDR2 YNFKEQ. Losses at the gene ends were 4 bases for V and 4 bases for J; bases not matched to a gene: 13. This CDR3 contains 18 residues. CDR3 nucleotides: TGTGCCAGCAGCCGGGCCGGGACTAGCGGAATTAATTCAGATACGCAGTATTTT. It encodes CASSRAGTSGINSDTQYF.

CDR3 in DNA: TGTGCCAGCAGCCCATACGGGACTAGCCGAAACAATGAGCAGTTCTTC. Translation: CASSPYGTSRNNEQFF. The J gene is TRBJ2-1, the V gene TRBV7-6, with TRBD2 matching over 9 bases. The CDR3 runs to 16 residues. The ends lost 5 bases at V and 5 bases at J; junction bases unmatched: 10. In germline, CDR1 is SGHVS, CDR2 FNYEAQ. Drawing the rest from reference TRBV7-6 and TRBJ2-1, the complete variable domain is GAGVSQSPRYKVTKRGQDVALRCDPISGHVSLYWYRQALGQGPEFLTYFNYEAQQDKSGLPNDRFSAERPEGSISTLTIQRTEQRDSAMYRCASSPYGTSRNNEQFFGPGTRLTVL.

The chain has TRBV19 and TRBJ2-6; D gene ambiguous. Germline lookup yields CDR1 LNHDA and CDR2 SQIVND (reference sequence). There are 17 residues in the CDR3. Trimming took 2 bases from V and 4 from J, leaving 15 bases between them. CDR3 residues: CASSIPQVGRGANVLTF. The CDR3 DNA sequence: TGTGCCAGTAGTATACCGCAAGTGGGTCGAGGGGCCAACGTCCTGACTTTC.

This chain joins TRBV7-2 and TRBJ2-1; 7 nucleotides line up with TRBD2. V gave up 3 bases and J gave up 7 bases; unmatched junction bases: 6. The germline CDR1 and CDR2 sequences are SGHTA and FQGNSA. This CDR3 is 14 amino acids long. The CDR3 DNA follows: TGTGCCAGCAGCTTTCGACTAGCCAGGAATGAGCAGTTCTTC. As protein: CASSFRLARNEQFF.

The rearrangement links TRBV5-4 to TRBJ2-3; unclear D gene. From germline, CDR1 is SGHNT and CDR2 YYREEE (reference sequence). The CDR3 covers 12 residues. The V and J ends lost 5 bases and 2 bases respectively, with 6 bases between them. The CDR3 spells CASSYFTDTQYF. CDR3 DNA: TGTGCCAGCAGTTATTTCACAGATACGCAGTATTTT.

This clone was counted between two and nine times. CDR3 nucleotides: TGTGCCAGCTCACCGGCGCGGACTGAACCCCTCCACTTT. Encoded protein: CASSPARTEPLHF. V usage is TRBV18 and J usage is TRBJ1-6; the D is unclear. CDR3 length: 13 residues. Germline V gene sequence: CDR1 KGHSH, CDR2 LQKENI. V lost 3 bases and J 12 bases, leaving 12 bases between the germline ends. Full variable domain (outside the CDR3, taken from reference TRBV18 and TRBJ1-6): NAGVMQNPRHLVRRRGQEARLRCSPMKGHSHVYWYRQLPEEGLKFMVYLQKENIIDESGMPKERFSAEFPKEGPSILRIQQVVRGDSAAYFCASSPARTEPLHFGNGTRLTVT.

CDR3 bases: TGTGCCAGCAGCTTGGGGTGGGGAAACACCATATATTTT. It encodes CASSLGWGNTIYF. J is TRBJ1-3 and V is TRBV5-6; D is undetermined. CDR1 is SGHDT, CDR2 YYEEEE, per germline. CDR3 length: 13 residues. V lost 0 bases and J lost 4, with 5 bases in between.

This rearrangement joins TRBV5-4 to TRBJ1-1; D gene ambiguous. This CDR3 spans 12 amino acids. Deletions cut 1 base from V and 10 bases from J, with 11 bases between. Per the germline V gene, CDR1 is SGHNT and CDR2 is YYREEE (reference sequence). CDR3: CASSLFGEGAFF. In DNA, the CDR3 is TGTGCCAGCAGCTTGTTTGGGGAAGGAGCTTTCTTT.